Sequencing of this T cell receptor beta chain was carried out in a study of T cells after yellow fever vaccination (dated by TCRdb to the late 2010s). Regarding the complete study: The SMART-Seq v4 Ultra Low Input RNA kit was used to prepare libraries from fractions with low cell numbers. Blood samples were taken at several timepoints before and after primary and secondary immunization, and bulk PBMC replicates and cell subsets were isolated. Two healthy male donors, one aged 18 to 30 and one aged 30 to 40 years, were included in the cohort. To follow T-cell clones before and after both primary and booster YFV17D yellow fever vaccination, bulk TCR alpha and beta repertoires underwent longitudinal sequencing.

The meaning of the sample's treatment or condition label: live attenuated yellow fever vaccine strain. At each blood-draw timepoint, two biological replicates of bulk PBMCs were obtained. A standard Ficoll-Paque protocol was used to isolate PBMCs from peripheral blood. TriZol was used to extract RNA from bulk PBMCs, CD4 and CD8 fractions, and dextramer-positive and dextramer-negative fractions. The sequencing machine was an Illumina NovaSeq 6000. Synthesis of TCR cDNA relied on 5'RACE template switching, a step that introduced a universal primer site along with unique molecular identifiers. Priming for cDNA synthesis came from both the TCR alpha and TCR beta constant segments. Libraries were amplified in two PCR steps, with sample barcodes and sequencing adapters added in the second step. Sequencing of the libraries was done on either Illumina HiSeq 2500 (2x100 bp) or NovaSeq (2x150 bp). Per the source publication's procedure: Reads were demultiplexed and collapsed into UMI consensus sequences with MIGEC, and V(D)J alignment was performed with MiXCR. Vaccine-responding clonotypes were defined with edgeR using replicate PBMC samples, requiring FDR below 0.01 and a log2 fold change above 5 up to day 15. CD4 or CD8 identity was assigned to each bulk clonotype according to whether the clonotype was present at higher abundance in the sequenced CD4 repertoire or the sequenced CD8 repertoire. TCRdb reanalyzed the raw reads on its own, using fastp at Q25 for trimming and MiXCR for clone calling, and kept in-frame beta chains. Merged by CDR3 protein, the rows form single entries marked with the most common genes and DNA. The V and J calls shown here were made by TCRdb, not taken from the authors' results. Here the sample has 200,000 to 300,000 distinct CDR3 sequences; 3.6% occur a single time. In total, the top ten clones hold about 20% of the sample.

Broader findings and caveats from the paper: Most clones expanded after primary vaccination (96% of CD4 and 80% to 90% of CD8) were re-detected after the booster, suggesting that broad memory maintenance occurred. FACS-sorted repertoires could contain abundant contaminating clonotypes from the bulk population, so computational filtering was required. Compared with the primary T-cell response, the secondary T-cell response was faster but weaker, reaching its peak on day 5 rather than on day 15. A small fraction of clonotypes showed up in both the CD4 and CD8 compartments, probably as a result of convergent recombination. Because the study included only a couple of donors, the extent to which the findings can be generalized is limited.

In its sample, this clonotype was seen many times. What antigen it recognizes has not been identified. The record has no base qualities; no much larger clone is one base away. This specimen was PBMCs, taken 15 days after the yellow fever booster vaccination. The sequence was obtained from a man younger than 35 who received the YFV17D yellow fever vaccine.

The DNA is as follows: TGCGCCAGCAGCTTAATTACGGGGGGGCTAGAGACCCAGTACTTC. The encoded protein is CASSLITGGLETQYF. Rearrangement joined TRBV5-1 to TRBJ2-5; 8 bases in the junction line up with TRBD2. Based on the germline V gene, the CDR1 and CDR2 sequences are SGHRS and YFSETQ. For this chain, trimming is 2 bases at the V end and 4 bases at the J end, and the number of junction bases without a gene match is 7. The CDR3 numbers 15 residues from cysteine through phenylalanine. Of all the DNA, just the CDR3 is kept, 45 bases in frame from base 1.